These T cell receptor beta chains were read from a single sample in a study of Graves' ophthalmopathy and Graves' hyperthyroidism. TCRdb re-analysed the multiplex PCR reads in MiXCR, keeping a single row per CDR3 protein. The table has hundreds of thousands of distinct CDR3 sequences, around 42% seen once. The sequenced material came from peripheral blood. These receptors were obtained from an adult man with Graves' ophthalmopathy. The CDR3 runs from the conserved cysteine through the conserved F or W. D genes are given only for firm matches. Size is stated for part of the rows, as once, few or many counts, or as a class when the clone is expanded.

clone size	V gene	D gene	J gene	CDR3 DNA	CDR3 protein
-	TRBV19	TRBD1	TRBJ2-2	TGTGCCAGTACCTCCCATTCGAGACAGGGGCCCACCGGGGAGCTGTTTTTT	CASTSHSRQGPTGELFF
-	TRBV7-8	-	TRBJ1-6	TGTGCCAGCAGCTTACCTCGAACCCATCAGCCCCTCCACTTT	CASSLPRTHQPLHF
few	TRBV14	-	TRBJ1-2	TGTGCCAGCAGCCAAGACCGGCGCTATGGCTACACCTTC	CASSQDRRYGYTF
-	TRBV29-1	-	TRBJ2-2	TGCAGCGTAATATGGGGGAACACCGGGGAGCTGTTTTTT	CSVIWGNTGELFF
few	TRBV6-5	TRBD1	TRBJ2-6	TGTGCCAGCAGGGGACAGGCGTCTGGGGCCAACGTCCTGACTTTC	CASRGQASGANVLTF
-	TRBV7-2	TRBD1	TRBJ2-5	TGTGCCAGCAGCCAAGAAGGGGTGTGGACAGGGGGCTCCCAAGAGACCCAGTACTTC	CASSQEGVWTGGSQETQYF
-	TRBV15	-	TRBJ2-1	TGTGCCACCAGCCCCAGGAGCGGCTACAATGAGCAGTTCTTC	CATSPRSGYNEQFF
few	TRBV11-2	-	TRBJ1-6	TGTGCCAGCAGTAAATCTGGGTCAGCGCCCCTCCACTTT	CASSKSGSAPLHF
few	TRBV19	-	TRBJ2-5	TGTGCCAGTAGCCCTCGGGGGAGTCGAGAGACCCAGTACTTC	CASSPRGSRETQYF
many	TRBV29-1	TRBD1	TRBJ1-1	TGCAGCGCTACCGGGACAGGGGGAACTGAAGCTTTCTTT	CSATGTGGTEAFF
-	TRBV19	-	TRBJ1-2	TGTGCCAGTAACCCGGCAGTTAACTATGGCTACACCTTC	CASNPAVNYGYTF
-	TRBV24-1	-	TRBJ2-7	TGTGCCAGCCGGGTCGGTTACGAGCAGTACTTC	CASRVGYEQYF
-	TRBV29-1	-	TRBJ2-7	TGCAGCTTGGGCCTAGACCCCTACGAGCAGTACTTC	CSLGLDPYEQYF
-	TRBV15	TRBD2	TRBJ2-7	TGTGCCACCAGCAGACGTCGGGAGGGGATGGGCGAGCAGTACTTC	CATSRRREGMGEQYF
few	TRBV20-1	-	TRBJ2-5	TGCAGTGCTAGTAAAGAGACCCAGTACTTC	CSASKETQYF
few	TRBV7-2	TRBD2	TRBJ2-7	TGTGCCAGCAGCTCGGGACTAGCGGGGGGGAGGGGGTACTTC	CASSSGLAGGRGYF
-	TRBV12-3/TRBV12-4	TRBD2	TRBJ2-5	TGTGCCAGCAGTTCAGCCCTAGCGGGAGTGGGGACCCAGTACTTC	CASSSALAGVGTQYF
-	TRBV7-9	-	TRBJ2-5	TGTGCCAGCAGCCCCACATGGGAGACCCAGTACTTC	CASSPTWETQYF
-	TRBV7-3	-	TRBJ2-5	TGTGCCAGCAGTCCCCGAGGGGGGGCTGAGACCCAGTACTTC	CASSPRGGAETQYF
once	TRBV7-9	TRBD1	TRBJ2-7	TGCGCCAGCAGCTCCGGGACAGGGGGGAACGAGCAGTACTTC	CASSSGTGGNEQYF
many	TRBV10-3	-	TRBJ1-2	TGTGCCATCAGCGAGGGGTACTATGGCTACACCTTC	CAISEGYYGYTF
few	TRBV12-3/TRBV12-4	-	TRBJ1-1	TGTGCCAGCAGTGGATATGGCACTGAAGCTTTCTTT	CASSGYGTEAFF
few	TRBV7-6	TRBD2	TRBJ2-5	TGTGCCAGCAGAACCGGACTAGCCCAAGAGACCCAGTACTTC	CASRTGLAQETQYF
-	TRBV19	TRBD1	TRBJ2-3	TGTGCCAGTAGGACAAGAGGACAGGGCGTAGATACGCAGTATTTT	CASRTRGQGVDTQYF
-	TRBV29-1	-	TRBJ2-2	TGCAGCGTTGAAAGGCCGAACACCGGGGAGCTGTTTTTT	CSVERPNTGELFF
few	TRBV2	-	TRBJ2-7	TGTGCCAGCAGCCTAGATCTCGTCTACGAGCAGTACTTC	CASSLDLVYEQYF
once	TRBV19	-	TRBJ2-7	TGTGCCAGTAGTATAGTAGATAAGGGAACCTACGAGCAGTACTTC	CASSIVDKGTYEQYF
few	TRBV6-6	-	TRBJ1-1	TGTGCCAGCAGTTATCGAGGGACGAACACTGAAGCTTTCTTT	CASSYRGTNTEAFF